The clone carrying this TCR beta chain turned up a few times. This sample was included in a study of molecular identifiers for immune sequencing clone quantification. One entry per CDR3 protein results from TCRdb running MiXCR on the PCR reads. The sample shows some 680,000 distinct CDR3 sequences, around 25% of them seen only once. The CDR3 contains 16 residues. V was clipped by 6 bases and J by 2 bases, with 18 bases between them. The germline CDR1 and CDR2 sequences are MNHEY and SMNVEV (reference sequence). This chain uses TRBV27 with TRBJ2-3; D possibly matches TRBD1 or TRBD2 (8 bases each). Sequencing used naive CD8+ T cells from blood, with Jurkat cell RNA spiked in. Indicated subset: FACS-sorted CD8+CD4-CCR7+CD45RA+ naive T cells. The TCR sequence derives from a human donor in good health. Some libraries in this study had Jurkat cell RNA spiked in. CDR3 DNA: TGTGCCAGCAGCCCAGGGGGCGGGGGGTACACAGATACGCAGTATTTT. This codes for CASSPGGGGYTDTQYF.